This T cell receptor (beta chain) emerged from a study of molecular identifiers for immune sequencing clone quantification. A single record per CDR3 protein comes from TCRdb applying MiXCR to the PCR reads. The sample consists of fewer than 350,000 distinct CDR3 sequences, about a quarter of them appearing once. This CDR3 spans 17 amino acids. V was clipped by 0 bases and J by 3 bases, with 16 bases between them. From germline, CDR1 is SGHDN and CDR2 FVKESK. This clonotype was found once. The J gene is TRBJ2-3, the V gene TRBV14; perhaps TRBD2 as D (5 bases). The origin of this receptor is a human donor in good health. Some libraries in this study had Jurkat cell RNA spiked in. The sample was naive CD8+ T cells from blood, with Jurkat cell RNA spiked in. Subset noted: FACS-sorted CD8+CD4-CCR7+CD45RA+ naive T cells. The CDR3 nucleotides read TGTGCCAGCAGCCAAGAAGATCCAGCGGTTTTTACAGATACGCAGTATTTT. Translated, it gives CASSQEDPAVFTDTQYF.